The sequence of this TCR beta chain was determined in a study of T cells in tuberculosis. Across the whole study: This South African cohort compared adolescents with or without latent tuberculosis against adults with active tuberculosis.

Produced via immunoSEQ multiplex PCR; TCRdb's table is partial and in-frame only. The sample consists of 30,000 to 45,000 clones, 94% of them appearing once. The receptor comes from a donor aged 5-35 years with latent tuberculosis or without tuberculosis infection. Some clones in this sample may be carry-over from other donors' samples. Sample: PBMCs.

The CDR3 sequence: CASSAAETGTGELFF. CDR3 nucleotide sequence: TGCGCCAGCAGTGCAGCAGAGACCGGGACCGGGGAGCTGTTTTTT. The chain combines TRBV10-1 with TRBJ2-2; D gene ambiguous. V lost 4 bases, J lost 5 bases, and 14 bases lay in between. The CDR3 has 15 residues. Germline V gene lookup returns CDR1 WNHNN and CDR2 SYGVQD (reference sequence).